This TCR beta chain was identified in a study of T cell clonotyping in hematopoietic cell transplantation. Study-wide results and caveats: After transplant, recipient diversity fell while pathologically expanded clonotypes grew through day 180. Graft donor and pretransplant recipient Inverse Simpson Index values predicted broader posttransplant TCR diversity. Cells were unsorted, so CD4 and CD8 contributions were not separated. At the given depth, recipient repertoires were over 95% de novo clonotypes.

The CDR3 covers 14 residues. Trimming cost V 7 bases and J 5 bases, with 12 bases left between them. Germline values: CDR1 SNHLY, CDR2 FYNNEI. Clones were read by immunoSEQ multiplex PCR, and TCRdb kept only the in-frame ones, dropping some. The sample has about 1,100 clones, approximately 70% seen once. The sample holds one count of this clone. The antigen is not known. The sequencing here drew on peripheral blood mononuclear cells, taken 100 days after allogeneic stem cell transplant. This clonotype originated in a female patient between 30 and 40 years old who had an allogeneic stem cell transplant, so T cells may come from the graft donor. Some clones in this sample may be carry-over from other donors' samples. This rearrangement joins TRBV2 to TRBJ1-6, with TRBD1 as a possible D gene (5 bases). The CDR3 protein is CASIGGGNNSPLHF. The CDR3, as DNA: TGTGCCAGCATTGGGGGGGGAAATAATTCACCCCTCCACTTT.